This T cell receptor (beta chain) was recovered during a study of T cell repertoires in cytomegalovirus infection. At least ten counts were recorded for this clonotype. Its antigen is currently unknown. TCRdb redid the calling of the reads with MiXCR, one entry per CDR3 protein. Of a few hundred thousand distinct CDR3 sequences in the sample, 25% to 35% were seen once. Study-wide points: Dominant in the ex vivo response were TCR beta clonotypes restricted by HLA-C and specific for CMV.

In germline, CDR1 is SGHTA, CDR2 FQGNSA. This CDR3 is 15 amino acids long. Trimming pared 0 bases from V and 3 bases from J, leaving 9 bases between. The sample in question was cultured PBMCs, obtained from culture after CMV antigen stimulation. The chain has TRBV7-2 and TRBJ2-1; D is perhaps TRBD2 (6 bases). The receptor's source is a human donor in good health (CMV status not recorded). Some clones in this sample may be carry-over from other donors' samples. In nucleotides, the CDR3 is TGTGCCAGCAGCTTAGCTGCGGACTACTACAATGAGCAGTTCTTC. Translation gives CASSLAADYYNEQFF. Together with reference TRBV7-2 and TRBJ2-1, the CDR3 gives the full variable domain: GAGVSQSPSNKVTEKGKDVELRCDPISGHTALYWYRQSLGQGLEFLIYFQGNSAPDKSGLPSDRFSAERTGGSVSTLTIQRTQQEDSAVYLCASSLAADYYNEQFFGPGTRLTVL.